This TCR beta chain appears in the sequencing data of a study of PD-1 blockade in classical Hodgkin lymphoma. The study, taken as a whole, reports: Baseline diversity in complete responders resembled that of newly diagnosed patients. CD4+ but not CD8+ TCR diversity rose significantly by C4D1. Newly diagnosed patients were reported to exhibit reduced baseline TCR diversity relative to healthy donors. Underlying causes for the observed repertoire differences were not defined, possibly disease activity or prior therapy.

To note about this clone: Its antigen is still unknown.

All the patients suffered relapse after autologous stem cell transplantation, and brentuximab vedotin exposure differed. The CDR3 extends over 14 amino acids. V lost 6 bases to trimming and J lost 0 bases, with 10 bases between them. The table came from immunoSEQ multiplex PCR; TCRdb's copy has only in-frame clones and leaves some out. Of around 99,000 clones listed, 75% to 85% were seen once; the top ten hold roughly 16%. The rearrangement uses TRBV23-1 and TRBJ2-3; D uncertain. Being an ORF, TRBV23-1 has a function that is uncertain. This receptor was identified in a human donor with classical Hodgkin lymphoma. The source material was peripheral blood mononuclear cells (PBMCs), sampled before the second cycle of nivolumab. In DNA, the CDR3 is TGCGCCAGCAGGGGGATAACTAGCACAGATACGCAGTATTTT. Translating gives CASRGITSTDTQYF.